The rows below give T cell receptor beta chains drawn from one sample of a study of blood T cell repertoires in COVID-19. The protocol was immunoSEQ multiplex PCR, while the TCRdb copy is restricted to in-frame clones and leaves out a portion. The sample lists approximately 310,000 clones; approximately 85% were seen once. Sequencing was carried out using PBMCs or T cells enriched from blood (not recorded which). These receptors all stem from a young man who had recovered from COVID-19. Both conserved end residues are part of each CDR3. The order of the fields is D gene, clone size, J gene, V gene, CDR3 DNA, CDR3 protein. D genes are given only for firm matches. Clone size, where shown, is once, few, many, or a class for clones that have expanded.

D: .; size: once; J: TRBJ2-2; V: TRBV3-1/TRBV3-2; DNA: TGTGCCAGCAGCCAAAGTCTAGGCAGGAGGGACACCGGGGAGCTGTTTTTT; CDR3: CASSQSLGRRDTGELFF
D: .; size: .; J: TRBJ2-5; V: TRBV7-2; DNA: TGTGCCAGCAGCTTCTCAGGAGAGACCCAGTACTTC; CDR3: CASSFSGETQYF
D: .; size: once; J: TRBJ1-4; V: TRBV12-5; DNA: TGTGCTAGTGGTTTGATCGCAGGTGAAAAACTGTTTTTT; CDR3: CASGLIAGEKLFF
D: .; size: medium-sized; J: TRBJ1-1; V: TRBV7-2; DNA: TGTGCCAGCAGCTCCGGACTTATGAACACTGAAGCTTTCTTT; CDR3: CASSSGLMNTEAFF
D: TRBD1; size: few; J: TRBJ1-3; V: TRBV6-8; DNA: TGTGCCAGCAGTCCCCCTTTGGCCGGGACAGGGTGGTACTCTGGAAACACCATATATTTT; CDR3: CASSPPLAGTGWYSGNTIYF
D: .; size: .; J: TRBJ1-6; V: TRBV2; DNA: TGTGCCAGCAGTGAGGGGCAGCTAAATTCACCCCTCCACTTT; CDR3: CASSEGQLNSPLHF
D: .; size: .; J: TRBJ1-1; V: TRBV4-1; DNA: TGCGCCAGCAGCCAAGAAGCCCCCGGGGGCACTGAAGCTTTCTTT; CDR3: CASSQEAPGGTEAFF
D: .; size: .; J: TRBJ2-3; V: TRBV21-1; DNA: TGTGCCAGCAGCAAAGGACCCACAGGGATCGGCACAGATACGCAGTATTTT; CDR3: CASSKGPTGIGTDTQYF
D: .; size: .; J: TRBJ1-5; V: TRBV6-6; DNA: TGTGCCAGCAGTCCCCGGGATACGGGTAGGAGCAATCAGCCCCAGCATTTT; CDR3: CASSPRDTGRSNQPQHF
D: .; size: .; J: TRBJ1-1; V: TRBV7-3; DNA: TGTGCCAGCAGCTTTGCAGGAGGGAAGAACACTGAAGCTTTCTTT; CDR3: CASSFAGGKNTEAFF
D: TRBD1; size: .; J: TRBJ1-1; V: TRBV14; DNA: TGTGCCAGCAGCCCTGGACAGGTATACACTGAAGCTTTCTTT; CDR3: CASSPGQVYTEAFF
D: .; size: .; J: TRBJ1-1; V: TRBV6-5; DNA: TGTGCCAGCAGCTCCACAGACAGTCAGGACACTGAAGCTTTCTTT; CDR3: CASSSTDSQDTEAFF
D: .; size: .; J: TRBJ2-7; V: TRBV7-8; DNA: TGTGCCAGCAGCTTAAGCGAACCCTACGAGCAGTACTTC; CDR3: CASSLSEPYEQYF
D: .; size: .; J: TRBJ2-6; V: TRBV7-9; DNA: TGTGCCGCATACGGGTCTGGGGCCAACGTCCTGACTTTC; CDR3: CAAYGSGANVLTF
D: .; size: .; J: TRBJ2-3; V: TRBV24-1; DNA: TGTGCCACCAGTGTCGGGACTCACATTAGCACAGATACGCAGTATTTT; CDR3: CATSVGTHISTDTQYF
D: TRBD1; size: .; J: TRBJ1-2; V: TRBV19; DNA: TGTGCCAGTAGTATCCCGGGACAGGGACCCGGCTACACCTTC; CDR3: CASSIPGQGPGYTF
D: TRBD1; size: .; J: TRBJ1-5; V: TRBV6-6; DNA: TGTGCCAGCAGTCACACGCAGGGGGCCCTAAGCAATCAGCCCCAGCATTTT; CDR3: CASSHTQGALSNQPQHF
D: .; size: .; J: TRBJ1-2; V: TRBV21-1; DNA: TGTGCCAGCAGTCCCCCTGGGGGACAGGGGAATGGCTACACCTTC; CDR3: CASSPPGGQGNGYTF
D: .; size: .; J: TRBJ2-7; V: TRBV7-2; DNA: TGTGCCAGCAGCCCCTCCTACAGGGCCCACGAGCAGTACTTC; CDR3: CASSPSYRAHEQYF
D: TRBD1; size: .; J: TRBJ2-3; V: TRBV10-1; DNA: TGCGCCAGCAGTCTCAGGGACAGGGGATTCGATACGCAGTATTTT; CDR3: CASSLRDRGFDTQYF
D: TRBD2; size: .; J: TRBJ2-3; V: TRBV5-1; DNA: TGCGCCAGCAGCACCCGGACTAGCGGGGGGCTAGGCACAGATACGCAGTATTTT; CDR3: CASSTRTSGGLGTDTQYF
D: TRBD1; size: .; J: TRBJ1-3; V: TRBV3-1/TRBV3-2; DNA: TGTGCCAGCAGCCAACTGGACAGGATAAACACCATATATTTT; CDR3: CASSQLDRINTIYF
D: TRBD1; size: .; J: TRBJ2-3; V: TRBV29-1; DNA: TGCAGCGGCCAACAGGGGAGTGGGGATACGCAGTATTTT; CDR3: CSGQQGSGDTQYF
D: TRBD2; size: .; J: TRBJ2-2; V: TRBV2; DNA: TGTGCCAGCAGTGAATGGGGCGGGACTAGCGTGAACACCGGGGAGCTGTTTTTT; CDR3: CASSEWGGTSVNTGELFF
D: .; size: once; J: TRBJ1-6; V: TRBV4-1; DNA: TGCGCCAGCAGCCAAGTACCAGGGCCCGATAATTCACCCCTCCACTTT; CDR3: CASSQVPGPDNSPLHF
D: TRBD1; size: .; J: TRBJ2-1; V: TRBV7-8; DNA: TGTGCCAGCAGCCCACCGGACAGGCCCTACAATGAGCAGTTCTTC; CDR3: CASSPPDRPYNEQFF
D: .; size: once; J: TRBJ2-7; V: TRBV5-4; DNA: TGTGCCAGCAGCTTGGCGGCAGGATCCTACGAGCAGTACTTC; CDR3: CASSLAAGSYEQYF
D: .; size: once; J: TRBJ1-1; V: TRBV10-3; DNA: TGTGCCATCAGCGAGGGACAACAGAACACTGAAGCTTTCTTT; CDR3: CAISEGQQNTEAFF
D: .; size: .; J: TRBJ2-7; V: TRBV9; DNA: TGTGCCAGCAGCGTAGAGGGGCGGGGCCCCCACGAGCAGTACTTC; CDR3: CASSVEGRGPHEQYF
D: TRBD1; size: .; J: TRBJ1-6; V: TRBV9; DNA: TGTGCCAGCAGCGAGGGACAGGACTATGGTTCACCCCTCCACTTT; CDR3: CASSEGQDYGSPLHF
D: TRBD1; size: .; J: TRBJ1-1; V: TRBV7-3; DNA: TGTGCCAGCAGCTATTCAAACAGGGGAACTGAAGCTTTCTTT; CDR3: CASSYSNRGTEAFF